These 16 T cell receptor beta chains came from one sample sequenced in a study of cytomegalovirus exposure and HLA in healthy donors. Amplification used 60 Vbeta primers and 13 Jbeta primers. Method: immunoSEQ multiplex PCR; TCRdb's copy keeps in-frame clones and lacks some. This sample has about 140,000 clones; roughly four fifths occur once, and the top ten carry roughly 1.6%. Source material: PBMCs. The receptors originated from a female donor in good health and CMV-seronegative.

J is TRBJ1-2 and V is TRBV6-1; D is perhaps TRBD1 (5 bases). Germline CDR1 and CDR2: MNHNS and SASEGT. V was pared by 6 bases and J by 8 bases, with 16 bases between. The CDR3 length is 13 residues. The CDR3 nucleotides are TGTGCCAGCAGCAGGGAAAGGGTTACGGGCTACACCTTC. This codes for CASSRERVTGYTF.

About this clone itself: The junction differs from germline at one of its ends, possibly a read error. This chain uses TRBV7-7 with TRBJ2-7; D is possibly TRBD1 (5 bases). This CDR3 is built from 15 residues. The germline gives CDR1 SSHAT, CDR2 FNYEAQ (reference sequence). Here the CDR3 reads CASSLDRSGIGEQYF. The CDR3 DNA is TGTGCTAGCAGCTTAGATAGGTCAGGGATCGGCGAGCAGTACTTC.

V gene TRBV5-6 combines with J gene TRBJ2-5, with a weak D call TRBD2 (6 bases). Near its end, the DNA agrees better with TRBJ2-7, so the J call may be wrong. The CDR3 consists of 15 residues. CDR1 is SGHDT, CDR2 YYEEEE, per germline. The CDR3 reads CASSFLKEGTNEQYF. The DNA for the CDR3 is TGTGCCAGCAGCTTTCTTAAGGAGGGTACAAACGAGCAGTACTTC.

This clone was counted only a few times. The J gene is TRBJ2-5, the V gene TRBV19; 8 bases fit TRBD1. Germline CDR1 and CDR2: LNHDA and SQIVND (reference sequence). CDR3 length: 15 amino acids. V was pared by 5 bases and J by 5 bases, with 10 bases of the junction left unmatched. CDR3 region: CASSSTGEVGETQYF. DNA for the CDR3: TGTGCCAGTAGTTCGACAGGGGAAGTCGGGGAGACCCAGTACTTC.

The chain employs TRBV28 and TRBJ1-2, with D tentatively TRBD1 (6 bases). The germline gives CDR1 MDHEN, CDR2 SYDVKM. Trimming stripped 5 bases from V and 4 bases from J, with 14 bases between. The CDR3 sequence is 14 residues long. The CDR3 protein is CASSPQGRSYGYTF. In DNA form, the CDR3 reads TGTGCCAGCAGTCCCCAGGGGCGCTCCTATGGCTACACCTTC.

The chain joins TRBV5-4 to TRBJ1-3; 8 positions match TRBD1. Germline V gene data show CDR1 as SGHNT and CDR2 as YYREEE (reference sequence). The CDR3 extends over 15 amino acids. V gave up 0 bases and J gave up 5 bases; unmatched junction bases: 4. The CDR3 loop is CASSLAGGIRNTIYF. The DNA of the CDR3 is TGTGCCAGCAGCTTGGCAGGGGGCATCAGAAACACCATATATTTT.

CDR3 bases: TGTGCCAGCAGTCCGGGCGTCGGGGATCAGCCCCAGCATTTT. It codes for CASSPGVGDQPQHF. This rearrangement joins TRBV27 to TRBJ1-5; D gene uncertain. Germline V gene sequence: CDR1 MNHEY, CDR2 SMNVEV (reference sequence). The CDR3 is made up of 14 amino acids. The V gene lost 5 bases and the J gene lost 5 bases, with 13 bases spanning the gap.

The chain uses TRBV7-8 and TRBJ2-2; 9 bases line up with TRBD2. CDR3 length: 16 amino acids. With V trimmed by 1 base and J by 4 bases, 4 bases remained unmatched. In germline, CDR1 is SGHVS, CDR2 FQNEAQ. The CDR3 region is CASSLGGRAGTGELFF. CDR3 nucleotide sequence: TGTGCCAGCAGCTTAGGCGGGAGGGCCGGCACCGGGGAGCTGTTTTTT.

The CDR3 sequence: CASSQPGQGSGELFF. The CDR3 nucleotides read TGTGCCAGCAGCCAGCCGGGACAGGGGTCCGGGGAGCTGTTTTTT. This sequence joins TRBV14 and TRBJ2-2, with 10 positions matching TRBD1. From germline, CDR1 is SGHDN and CDR2 FVKESK. The length of the CDR3 is 15 residues. Unmatched junction bases numbered 4, after V lost 3 bases and J lost 6 bases. Using reference TRBV14 and TRBJ2-2 for the parts outside the CDR3, the full variable domain is EAGVTQFPSHSVIEKGQTVTLRCDPISGHDNLYWYRRVMGKEIKFLLHFVKESKQDESGMPNNRFLAERTGGTYSTLKVQPAELEDSGVYFCASSQPGQGSGELFFGEGSRLTVL.

A single count supports this clone. V usage is TRBV11-3 and J usage is TRBJ1-2; D possibly corresponds to TRBD1 (5 bases). CDR3 length equals 12 residues. The V end lost 5 bases, the J end lost 8 bases, and 12 bases lay between the germline ends. Germline V CDR1 and CDR2: SGHNT, YENEEA. The CDR3 loop reads CASSLDSRGYTF. CDR3 bases: TGTGCCAGCAGCCTTGACAGTAGAGGCTACACCTTC.

The chain has TRBV9 and TRBJ2-5; TRBD2 matches at 11 bases. This CDR3 has 18 residues. Germline values: CDR1 SGDLS, CDR2 YYNGEE. J lost 3 bases, V lost 0 bases, and 10 bases had no gene match. The CDR3 sequence is CASSVESSGGPGEETQYF. In DNA form, the CDR3 reads TGTGCCAGCAGCGTAGAGTCTAGCGGGGGGCCGGGGGAAGAGACCCAGTACTTC.

The V and J genes are TRBV5-1 and TRBJ1-4, with TRBD1 matching 8 bases. The CDR3 has 17 residues. With V trimmed by 4 bases and J by 7 bases, 15 bases remained unmatched. CDR1 and CDR2 (germline): SGHRS, YFSETQ. CDR3 sequence: CASSLFLNRGSGEKLFF. For the CDR3, the DNA is TGCGCCAGCAGCCTCTTCCTGAACAGGGGGAGCGGTGAAAAACTGTTTTTT. The variable domain in full, completed from reference TRBV5-1 and TRBJ1-4, reads KAGVTQTPRYLIKTRGQQVTLSCSPISGHRSVSWYQQTPGQGLQFLFEYFSETQRNKGNFPGRFSGRQFSNSRSEMNVSTLELGDSALYLCASSLFLNRGSGEKLFFGSGTQLSVL.

The chain links TRBV5-1 to TRBJ1-1; D perhaps matches TRBD1 (5 bases). The length of the CDR3 is 16 residues. Trimming shortened V by 8 bases and J by 1 base, and 21 bases separated the two germline ends. Germline CDR1 and CDR2: SGHRS and YFSETQ. The CDR3 coding sequence is TGCGCCAGTTCCGGGACGGGGGGTTTCGGGAACACTGAAGCTTTCTTT. It encodes CASSGTGGFGNTEAFF.

The chain couples TRBV5-4 to TRBJ2-1; D not certain. This CDR3 contains 13 residues. Looked up from germline, CDR1 is SGHNT and CDR2 is YYREEE (reference sequence). V lost 3 bases, J lost 1 base, and 5 bases lay in between. CDR3 amino acids: CASSSVSYNEQFF. The CDR3 DNA reads TGTGCCAGCAGCTCTGTATCCTACAATGAGCAGTTCTTC.

This CDR3 is CAWSPDYAWEQYF. The CDR3 DNA reads as TGTGCCTGGTCTCCGGACTATGCCTGGGAGCAGTACTTC. This sequence joins TRBV30 and TRBJ2-7, with D perhaps TRBD2 (6 bases). This CDR3 region has 13 residues. The germline V gene encodes CDR1 GTSNPN and CDR2 SVGIG (reference sequence). The ends were cut back, 5 bases at V and 7 bases at J, with 18 bases in the middle.

The chain employs TRBV4-1 and TRBJ1-4, with 8 bases identical to TRBD1. The CDR3 sequence is 15 residues long. Germline V gene data show CDR1 as MGHRA and CDR2 as YSYEKL. The trim removed 1 base at V and 9 bases at J, leaving 7 bases unmatched. The CDR3 sequence is CASSQAWTGRKKLFF. Written as DNA, the CDR3 is TGCGCCAGCAGCCAAGCTTGGACAGGGCGGAAAAAACTGTTTTTT.